The clone carrying this TCR beta chain has at least ten counts. These data are taken from a study of T cells in Graves' hyperthyroidism and ophthalmopathy. Germline lookup yields CDR1 KGHDR and CDR2 SFDVKD. The CDR3 runs to 12 residues. The ends were cut back, 8 bases at V and 3 bases at J, with 8 bases in the middle. RNA transcripts provided the source from which TCR beta CDR3 regions were amplified. Researchers ran a first-round RT-PCR on the TCR CDR3 using the HTBI primer set. One entry per CDR3 protein, called by TCRdb with MiXCR from the multiplex PCR reads. The sample has about 210,000 distinct CDR3 sequences; roughly a sixth are singletons. Based on clinical symptoms, serum thyroxine and TRAb, thyroid ultrasound and orbital computed tomography, diagnoses were reached.

This chain uses TRBV24-1 with TRBJ2-3; D is uncertain. Sequenced: blood. This TCR came from a man aged 45-60 years with Graves' hyperthyroidism. The CDR3 is CATNSGTDTQYF. The DNA for the CDR3 is TGTGCCACCAATTCCGGTACAGATACGCAGTATTTT.